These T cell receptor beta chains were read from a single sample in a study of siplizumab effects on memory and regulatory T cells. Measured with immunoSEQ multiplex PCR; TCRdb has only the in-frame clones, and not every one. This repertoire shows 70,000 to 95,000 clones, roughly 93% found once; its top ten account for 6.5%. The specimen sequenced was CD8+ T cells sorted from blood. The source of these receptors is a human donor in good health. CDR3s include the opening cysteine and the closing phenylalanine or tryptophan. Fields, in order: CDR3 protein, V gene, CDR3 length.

CDR3 protein: CASSIYGTYEQYF
V gene: TRBV19
CDR3 length: 13

CDR3 protein: CASSGVTDYGYTF
V gene: TRBV7-8
CDR3 length: 13

CDR3 protein: CASSFIREGPSIYNEQFF
V gene: TRBV11-3
CDR3 length: 18

CDR3 protein: CASSSIPVTDEQFF
V gene: TRBV7-9
CDR3 length: 14

CDR3 protein: CASSLTVQTDTQYF
V gene: TRBV7-3
CDR3 length: 14

CDR3 protein: CASSLVLQVNTGELFF
V gene: TRBV7-9
CDR3 length: 16

CDR3 protein: CASSRRDSSYEQYF
V gene: TRBV7-9
CDR3 length: 14

CDR3 protein: CASSFRESSYEQYF
V gene: TRBV27
CDR3 length: 14

CDR3 protein: CAISESWEINLSGTDTQYF
V gene: TRBV10-3
CDR3 length: 19

CDR3 protein: CASSVSTGNSYEQYF
V gene: TRBV9
CDR3 length: 15